One and the same sample provided the 12 T cell receptor beta chains below, sequenced in a study of CD8+CD57+ T cells in acquired aplastic anemia. Genomic DNA served as template for TCR beta VDJ and CDR3 profiling. TCRdb re-called the reads with MiXCR, one entry per CDR3 protein. In the table there are 400,000 to 600,000 distinct CDR3 sequences, around a third of which are singletons. Only patients with CD8+CD57+ cell expansion on flow cytometry were chosen for sequencing. Sequenced input: sorted CD4+, CD8+, or CD8+CD57+ T cells (not recorded which) from PBMCs. These receptors were collected from a human donor with aplastic anemia.

This chain links TRBV7-3 with TRBJ1-4; perhaps TRBD1 as D (5 bases). V was shortened by 2 bases and J by 10 bases, with 14 bases between the two germline ends. Germline V gene data show CDR1 as SGHTA and CDR2 as FQGTGA. The CDR3 totals 14 residues. The CDR3 DNA follows: TGTGCCAGCAGCTTAGAGCGGGGGACTGGAAAACTGTTTTTT. Protein sequence: CASSLERGTGKLFF.

This clonotype was picked up many times. The genes are TRBV20-1 and TRBJ2-7; D remains ambiguous. With 6 bases removed from V and 3 bases from J, the gap between germline ends came to 12 bases. The CDR3 loop spans 12 amino acids. Germline V gene data show CDR1 as DFQATT and CDR2 as SNEGSKA (reference sequence). CDR3 coding DNA: TGCAGTGCCACGGTAGCAGGCTACGAGCAGTACTTC. Protein product: CSATVAGYEQYF.

The table lists this clonotype with a few counts. This chain uses TRBV20-1 with TRBJ2-5, with 13 bases fitting TRBD2. This CDR3 comprises 15 residues. With V trimmed by 5 bases and J by 7 bases, 10 bases remained unmatched. Germline V gene data show CDR1 as DFQATT and CDR2 as SNEGSKA (reference sequence). CDR3 region: CSAGTSGRAMGTQYF. CDR3 nucleotide sequence: TGCAGTGCTGGAACTAGCGGGAGGGCCATGGGGACCCAGTACTTC.

For this clonotype: This may come from a read error, since a much larger clone is one base off. J is TRBJ2-5 and V is TRBV20-1, with TRBD1 matching over 9 bases. The germline CDR1 and CDR2 sequences are DFQATT and SNEGSKA (reference sequence). After removal of 7 bases from V and 10 bases from J, the junction contained 13 bases not matched to a gene. There are 13 residues in the CDR3. CDR3 DNA sequence: TGCAGTGGCACAGAGGGACAGGGTCGGGTCCAGTACTTC. This encodes CSGTEGQGRVQYF.

The chain combines TRBV2 with TRBJ1-1; a possible D gene is TRBD1 (5 bases). The CDR3 sequence is 13 residues long. V dropped 3 bases and J dropped 7 bases, with 12 bases sitting between them. Per germline, CDR1 SNHLY and CDR2 FYNNEI. CDR3 in DNA: TGTGCCAGCAGTGAGGTGGGGCGCGGTGAAGCTTTCTTT. Amino acids: CASSEVGRGEAFF.

As to this clonotype: Compared with germline, one end of the junction differs, possibly owing to a read error. The chain joins TRBV10-3 to TRBJ1-2; 7 bases match TRBD1. Germline CDR1 ENHRY, CDR2 SYGVKD. This CDR3 has 17 residues. CDR3 protein: CASSYISRGGLVYGYTF. The CDR3 bases are TGTGCCAGCAGTTACATATCCAGAGGGGGCTTAGTCTATGGCTACACCTTC.

This clonotype has at least ten counts. Here the CDR3 reads CAWSAVSGYTF. In nucleotides, the CDR3 is TGTGCCTGGAGTGCAGTGAGTGGCTACACCTTC. This chain joins TRBV30 and TRBJ1-2; D is uncertain. Trimming pared 1 base from V and 7 bases from J, leaving 7 bases between. The CDR3 contains 11 residues. Germline V CDR1 and CDR2: GTSNPN, SVGIG (reference sequence).

This clonotype showed up many times. The chain combines TRBV25-1 with TRBJ1-1; 7 bases line up with TRBD1. The trim removed 7 bases at V and 4 bases at J, leaving 6 bases unmatched. The CDR3 has 13 residues. CDR1 is MGHDK and CDR2 is SYGVNS in the germline V gene. In DNA form, the CDR3 reads TGTGCCAGCACTCGACAGGGAGGCACTGAAGCTTTCTTT. This codes for CASTRQGGTEAFF.

This clonotype was detected ten times or more. The genes are TRBV19 and TRBJ1-2; TRBD1 aligns across 9 bases. In germline, CDR1 is LNHDA, CDR2 SQIVND (reference sequence). The CDR3 sequence is 16 residues long. V dropped 5 bases and J dropped 2; count of bases not matched to a gene: 9. CDR3 in DNA: TGTGCCAGTAGTGTTTCGACAGGGGGAGGAAACTATGGCTACACCTTC. This codes for CASSVSTGGGNYGYTF.

V and J are TRBV20-1 and TRBJ1-2; 10 nucleotides match TRBD1. With V trimmed by 6 bases and J by 6 bases, 10 bases remained unmatched. This CDR3 contains 14 residues. Per germline, CDR1 DFQATT and CDR2 SNEGSKA (reference sequence). The CDR3 loop reads CSAAGQGLSDGYTF. CDR3 bases: TGCAGTGCGGCGGGACAGGGGCTGTCTGATGGCTACACCTTC.

This clonotype has ten or more counts. The V gene is TRBV5-1, the J gene TRBJ1-6, with 8 bases matching TRBD1. The V segment lost 4 bases and the J segment 0 bases; nucleotides outside the gene matches: 0. The CDR3 runs 15 residues. Per the germline V gene, CDR1 is SGHRS and CDR2 is YFSETQ. The CDR3 DNA follows: TGCGCCAGCAGCGGGACAGGCTCCTATAATTCACCCCTCCACTTT. It yields the protein CASSGTGSYNSPLHF.

This clonotype was picked up many times. This chain joins TRBV7-8 and TRBJ2-2, with unresolved D. Germline-derived CDR1 and CDR2 are SGHVS and FQNEAQ. Trimming took 1 base from V and 8 from J, leaving 5 bases between them. The CDR3 is 12 amino acids. Written as DNA, the CDR3 is TGTGCCAGCAGCTTAGGTTTGGGGGAGCTGTTTTTT. Amino acids: CASSLGLGELFF.